These 25 T cell receptor beta chains were all obtained from the same sample, sequenced in a study of T cells in Graves' hyperthyroidism and ophthalmopathy. Amplified TCR beta CDR3 regions came from RNA transcripts. A first-round RT-PCR of the TCR CDR3 used the HTBI primer set. TCRdb fed the multiplex PCR reads into MiXCR, producing one record per CDR3 protein. The sample yields about 58,000 distinct CDR3 sequences, roughly 49% seen once. Sequenced material: blood. The source is a woman aged 30 to 39 with Graves' ophthalmopathy.

The chain combines TRBV10-1 with TRBJ2-5, with TRBD1 as a possible D gene (5 bases). The CDR3 totals 14 residues. Germline CDR1 WNHNN, CDR2 SYGVQD (reference sequence). The V end was cut by 0 bases, the J end by 4 bases, with 9 bases between. Here the CDR3 DNA reads TGCGCCAGCAGTGAGTCGGTAGGGGTAGAGACCCAGTACTTC. Its protein product is CASSESVGVETQYF.

V is TRBV29-1 and J is TRBJ1-5, with no clear D. V was clipped by 3 bases and J by 0 bases, with 9 bases between them. CDR1 and CDR2 (germline): SQVTM, ANQGSEA. The CDR3 length is 14 residues. CDR3 DNA sequence: TGCAGCGTTGACAGCCCTTATAGCAATCAGCCCCAGCATTTT. Translated: CSVDSPYSNQPQHF.

The chain employs TRBV27 and TRBJ2-7; D is possibly TRBD2 (6 bases). Per the germline V gene, CDR1 is MNHEY and CDR2 is SMNVEV (reference sequence). Trimming cost V 7 bases and J 3 bases, with 16 bases left between them. There are 14 residues in the CDR3. CDR3 DNA sequence: TGTGCCAGCAAATACATGGAGGGTCTCTACGAGCAGTACTTC. Its translation: CASKYMEGLYEQYF.

This clonotype was recorded many times. V and J are TRBV6-6 and TRBJ1-1; D ambiguous. Trimming pared 7 bases from V and 11 bases from J, leaving 14 bases between. CDR1 is MNHNY and CDR2 is SVGAGI in the germline V gene (reference sequence). This CDR3 region has 11 residues. CDR3 loop: CASTEKGAAFF. For the CDR3, the DNA is TGTGCCAGCACCGAGAAGGGTGCGGCTTTCTTT.

Concerning this clonotype itself: The germline gene is not matched at one end of the junction; a read error may be the cause. This chain uses TRBV7-3 with TRBJ2-2; 8 positions match TRBD2. Germline loops: CDR1 SGHTA, CDR2 FQGTGA. The CDR3 sequence is 14 residues long. The CDR3 is CSVGTSIGTGELFF. DNA for the CDR3: TGCAGCGTAGGGACTAGTATAGGTACCGGGGAGCTGTTTTTT.

This clonotype was counted at least ten times. The rearrangement joins TRBV6-1 to TRBJ1-2, with D unresolved. The CDR3 runs 11 residues. CDR1 and CDR2 from the germline V gene are MNHNS and SASEGT. V shed 7 bases and J shed 1 base, with 4 bases lying between them. CDR3 sequence reads: CASTDNYGYTF. CDR3 DNA: TGTGCCAGCACAGATAACTATGGCTACACCTTC.

To note about this clonotype: It may be a read error: a sequence one base away is much more abundant. The chain combines TRBV5-1 with TRBJ2-5; D is perhaps TRBD1 (6 bases). The CDR3 covers 14 residues. Trimming removed 0 bases from V and 5 bases from J, with 11 bases in between. In germline, CDR1 is SGHRS, CDR2 YFSETQ. The CDR3 region is CASSLGGLVETQYF. In DNA, the CDR3 is TGCGCCAGCAGCTTGGGGGGGCTCGTGGAGACCCAGTACTTC. Full variable domain (rest looked up from reference TRBV5-1 and TRBJ2-5): KAGVTQTPRYLIKTRGQQVTLSCSPISGHRSVSWYQQTPGQGLQFLFEYFSETQRNKGNFPGRFSGRQFSNSRSEMNVSTLELGDSALYLCASSLGGLVETQYFGPGTRLLVL.

The J gene is TRBJ1-4, the V gene TRBV7-2; 10 nucleotides align to TRBD1. The length of the CDR3 is 16 residues. Unmatched junction bases numbered 11, after V lost 5 bases and J lost 8 bases. Per the germline V gene, CDR1 is SGHTA and CDR2 is FQGNSA. The CDR3 coding sequence is TGTGCCAGCAGCCTGGACAGGGGGATACAGGGGGAAAAACTGTTTTTT. This codes for CASSLDRGIQGEKLFF.

This clonotype appeared many times. The chain has TRBV16 and TRBJ2-1; D is unresolved. This CDR3 region has 14 residues. From germline, CDR1 is KGHSY and CDR2 FQNENV. V was clipped by 4 bases and J by 6 bases, with 13 bases between them. The CDR3 nucleotides read TGTGCCAGCAGCCCCATCGAACAGCGCAATGAGCAGTTCTTC. As protein: CASSPIEQRNEQFF. Full variable domain (missing parts from reference TRBV16 and TRBJ2-1): GEEVAQTPKHLVRGEGQKAKLYCAPIKGHSYVFWYQQVLKNEFKFLISFQNENVFDETGMPKERFSAKCLPNSPCSLEIQATKLEDSAVYFCASSPIEQRNEQFFGPGTRLTVL.

The table lists this clonotype with many counts. The V and J genes are TRBV10-1 and TRBJ2-2, with 14 bases that match TRBD2. The CDR3 runs 18 residues. After removal of 5 bases from V and 1 base from J, the junction contained 6 bases not matched to a gene. Germline V lookup: CDR1 WNHNN, CDR2 SYGVQD (reference sequence). CDR3 bases: TGCGCCAGCAGTAAAGGACTAGCGGGAGGCCTGAACACCGGGGAGCTGTTTTTT. Encoded protein: CASSKGLAGGLNTGELFF.

This sequence joins TRBV29-1 and TRBJ2-7; a possible D gene is TRBD1 (5 bases). Deletions cut 8 bases from V and 3 bases from J, with 17 bases between. The germline gives CDR1 SQVTM, CDR2 ANQGSEA. The CDR3 is 13 amino acids. DNA for the CDR3: TGCAGCTCTCGGAAAGGGGTGGACTACGAGCAGTACTTC. This codes for CSSRKGVDYEQYF.

The DNA of the CDR3 is TGTGCCCGGCCCGAAGTACTGCTCGTCGTTGTCCCGACTAGCGGGAAACCCGATGAGCAGTTCTTC. Translation gives CARPEVLLVVVPTSGKPDEQFF. The rearrangement uses TRBV25-1 and TRBJ2-1; 11 bases align to TRBD2. Germline V gene lookup returns CDR1 MGHDK and CDR2 SYGVNS. V was clipped by 11 bases and J by 8 bases; unmatched bases: 35. The CDR3 consists of 22 residues.

This clonotype is categorized as medium-sized. This chain uses TRBV20-1 with TRBJ2-2; TRBD1 matches 7 bases. Germline V gene lookup returns CDR1 DFQATT and CDR2 SNEGSKA (reference sequence). CDR3 size: 14 residues. J gave up 0 bases and V 6 bases, and 4 bases lay outside the gene matches. CDR3 sequence reads: CSARQGSNTGELFF. The CDR3 region has the DNA TGCAGTGCCCGACAGGGCTCGAACACCGGGGAGCTGTTTTTT.

This clonotype has at least ten counts. This chain joins TRBV12-3 or TRBV12-4 and TRBJ1-2; TRBD1 might be the D (5 bases). CDR3 length: 14 amino acids. V lost 3 bases, J lost 2 bases, and 10 bases lay in between. CDR3 DNA sequence: TGTGCCAGCAGTTTCGGGACCGAAAACTATGGCTACACCTTC. Translating it yields CASSFGTENYGYTF.

A note on this clonotype: A much larger clone lies one base from this, so it may be a read error. The chain couples TRBV12-3 or TRBV12-4 to TRBJ1-2; 9 positions match TRBD1. The CDR3 is 16 residues long. Trimming removed 5 bases from V and 8 bases from J; junction bases left unmatched: 15. The CDR3 loop is CASSPPTGGDIKGYTF. The CDR3 DNA is TGTGCCAGCAGTCCCCCGACAGGGGGGGATATAAAGGGCTACACCTTC.

The V and J genes are TRBV5-6 and TRBJ2-7; D is unclear. V lost 1 base to trimming and J lost 5 bases, with 10 bases between them. Germline values: CDR1 SGHDT, CDR2 YYEEEE. CDR3 length: 13 residues. The CDR3 is CASSLRWSNEQYF. The CDR3 region has the DNA TGTGCCAGCAGCTTGCGATGGTCTAACGAGCAGTACTTC.

Remarks on this clonotype: Since the CDR3 does not end with the conserved phenylalanine or tryptophan, this likely comes from a read error. The V gene is TRBV19, the J gene TRBJ2-4; TRBD1 agrees at 9 bases. The CDR3 spans 16 residues. Germline assignment: CDR1 LNHDA and CDR2 SQIVND (reference sequence). CDR3 sequence reads: CASSGAPTGGQNIQYL. CDR3 nucleotide sequence: TGTGCCAGTAGTGGAGCTCCTACAGGGGGCCAAAATATTCAGTACCTC.

This clonotype occurred many times. The chain is built from TRBV4-1 and TRBJ1-4, with 9 bases matching TRBD1. V lost 5 bases to trimming and J lost 7 bases; unmatched junction nucleotides: 8. Germline CDR1 MGHRA, CDR2 YSYEKL. This CDR3 is built from 15 residues. Written as DNA, the CDR3 is TGCGCCAGCAGCTCAACTGGGACAGGGCGTGAAAAACTGTTTTTT. It translates to CASSSTGTGREKLFF.

As to this clonotype: Since the CDR3 does not end with the conserved phenylalanine or tryptophan, this likely comes from a read error. The chain has TRBV18 and TRBJ1-1; D perhaps matches TRBD1 (5 bases). The CDR3 is 13 amino acids. V gave up 1 base and J gave up 4 bases, with 7 bases separating them. CDR1 is KGHSH and CDR2 is LQKENI in the germline V gene. The CDR3 loop reads CASSPLGGTEAFL. The CDR3 nucleotides read TGTGCCAGCTCACCACTTGGGGGCACTGAAGCTTTCTTG.

This clonotype was seen only once. A read error may be the cause here, since a much bigger clone is one base away. The chain carries TRBV28 and TRBJ1-2, with D possibly TRBD1 on 5 matching bases. Germline values: CDR1 MDHEN, CDR2 SYDVKM. The CDR3 runs 14 residues. The CDR3 protein is CASSYLRGDYGHTF. CDR3 DNA sequence: TGTGCCAGCAGTTATCTCCGGGGCGACTATGGCCACACCTTC.

Of note for this clonotype: Given the absence of the conserved phenylalanine or tryptophan at the CDR3 end, a read error is likely. The chain couples TRBV20-1 to TRBJ1-1; D unclear. Germline V gene sequence: CDR1 DFQATT, CDR2 SNEGSKA (reference sequence). V was clipped by 8 bases and J by 6 bases, with 4 bases between them. The CDR3 is 8 amino acids. CDR3 protein: CSSAEAFL. For the CDR3, the DNA is TGCAGTAGCGCTGAAGCTTTCCTT.

This clonotype has ten or more counts. This rearrangement joins TRBV20-1 to TRBJ2-7; D may match TRBD1 or TRBD2 (5 bases each). The CDR3 contains 16 residues. V lost 3 bases and J lost 9, with 27 bases in between. Looked up from germline, CDR1 is DFQATT and CDR2 is SNEGSKA (reference sequence). DNA for the CDR3: TGCAGTGCTAGCTCTAAGTCGTCGACGGTTGGTGGGGGGCAGTACTTC. Residues: CSASSKSSTVGGGQYF.

This clonotype was counted a single time. This chain links TRBV2 with TRBJ1-3; the D is unclear. Germline lookup yields CDR1 SNHLY and CDR2 FYNNEI. V was cut by 4 bases and J by 7 bases, with 8 bases left in between. The CDR3 is 12 amino acids. The CDR3 DNA reads as TGTGCCAGCAGTGTCGGAGCGAACACCATATATTTT. Its protein product is CASSVGANTIYF.

The sample holds many counts of this clonotype. V and J are TRBV4-1 and TRBJ1-1; tentatively, D is TRBD1 (5 bases). The germline V gene has CDR1 MGHRA and CDR2 YSYEKL. This CDR3 contains 13 residues. Trimming removed 5 bases at V and 4 bases at J, with 11 bases between. This chain's CDR3 is CASSSGRGTEAFF. For the CDR3, the DNA is TGCGCCAGCAGCTCCGGAAGGGGCACTGAAGCTTTCTTT.

This clonotype occurred many times. The chain employs TRBV27 and TRBJ2-3; maybe TRBD1 (5 bases). CDR1 and CDR2 (germline): MNHEY, SMNVEV (reference sequence). CDR3 length: 14 residues. V lost 5 bases and J lost 4, with 13 bases in between. In DNA, the CDR3 is TGTGCCAGCAGTCCACAGGTACTATCAGATACGCAGTATTTT. It codes for CASSPQVLSDTQYF.